The 19 T cell receptor beta chains given below trace back to one sample, sequenced in a study of response to subunit inactivated influenza vaccine. TCRdb passed the RT-PCR reads through MiXCR, listing each CDR3 protein once. The sample contains some 850,000 distinct CDR3 sequences, about 18% of which appear only once. This material consisted of PBMCs from blood, taken about 5 days after vaccination. These TCRs come from a man aged 50 or older who received an inactivated influenza vaccine.

This clonotype was seen repeatedly, ten times or more. This chain connects TRBV29-1 to TRBJ2-3; D uncertain. Trimming stripped 0 bases from V and 0 bases from J, with 7 bases between. Germline CDR1 reads SQVTM; CDR2 reads ANQGSEA. The CDR3 totals 14 residues. Written as DNA, the CDR3 is TGCAGCGTTGAAGATATCCCTAGCACAGATACGCAGTATTTT. Amino acids: CSVEDIPSTDTQYF.

This rearrangement joins TRBV7-9 to TRBJ1-1; D gene ambiguous. CDR1 is SEHNR and CDR2 is FQNEAQ in the germline V gene (reference sequence). The CDR3 loop spans 16 amino acids. Trimming pared 5 bases from V and 3 bases from J, leaving 19 bases between. CDR3: CASSRPGPRVDTEAFF. CDR3 coding DNA: TGTGCCAGCAGCCGTCCGGGCCCTCGGGTAGACACTGAAGCTTTCTTT.

V usage is TRBV20-1 and J usage is TRBJ1-2, with a tentative D call TRBD1 (5 bases). V dropped 5 bases and J dropped 5 bases, with 15 bases sitting between them. The CDR3 has 13 residues. CDR1 and CDR2 (germline): DFQATT, SNEGSKA (reference sequence). The CDR3 reads CSAHQRGSYGYTF. CDR3 bases: TGCAGTGCTCACCAACGGGGCTCTTATGGCTACACCTTC.

This clonotype was recorded many times. This sequence joins TRBV12-3 or TRBV12-4 and TRBJ2-3; 9 nucleotides match TRBD2. With V trimmed by 6 bases and J by 2 bases, 6 bases remained unmatched. This CDR3 comprises 15 residues. The CDR3 bases are TGTGCCAGCAGGGTAGCGGGGGCCAACACAGATACGCAGTATTTT. Protein product: CASRVAGANTDTQYF.

The chain joins TRBV6-2 or TRBV6-3 to TRBJ2-2, with D maybe TRBD1 (5 bases). The germline CDR1 and CDR2 sequences are MNHEY and SVGEGT. This CDR3 is built from 21 residues. The V gene lost 0 bases and the J gene lost 0 bases, with 23 bases spanning the gap. The CDR3 DNA reads as TGTGCCAGCAGTTACTCGATCGGAAGGGGTTTTGCCTTCGCGAACACCGGGGAGCTGTTTTTT. This gives the protein CASSYSIGRGFAFANTGELFF.

The V gene is TRBV20-1, the J gene TRBJ1-5; TRBD1 matches at 9 bases. CDR1 is DFQATT and CDR2 is SNEGSKA in the germline V gene (reference sequence). The ends lost 4 bases at V and 2 bases at J; junction bases unmatched: 3. The CDR3 covers 14 residues. The CDR3 sequence is CSANRGLGNQPQHF. CDR3 nucleotide sequence: TGCAGTGCTAACAGGGGGCTAGGCAATCAGCCCCAGCATTTT.

This rearrangement joins TRBV12-3 or TRBV12-4 to TRBJ1-3; a possible D gene is TRBD1 (5 bases). V lost 6 bases and J lost 4, with 16 bases in between. The CDR3 has 15 amino acids. The CDR3 DNA sequence: TGTGCCAGCAGAATCGGGGCAAAGTCGGGAAACACCATATATTTT. Amino acids: CASRIGAKSGNTIYF.

This clonotype turned up a few times. This rearrangement joins TRBV7-9 to TRBJ1-5, with 7 bases that match TRBD1. The CDR3 consists of 14 residues. The germline V gene encodes CDR1 SEHNR and CDR2 FQNEAQ (reference sequence). Unmatched junction bases numbered 6, after V lost 5 bases and J lost 5 bases. The CDR3 spells CASSQSGGDQPQHF. The CDR3 DNA sequence: TGTGCCAGCAGCCAATCAGGGGGGGATCAGCCCCAGCATTTT.

This clonotype was seen more than once but under ten times. This rearrangement joins TRBV20-1 to TRBJ2-2; D uncertain. Germline V gene data show CDR1 as DFQATT and CDR2 as SNEGSKA (reference sequence). This CDR3 comprises 11 residues. Between the trimmed V and J ends, which lost 6 bases and 7 bases, there was a span of 9 bases. CDR3 loop: CSAIQDGELFF. Written as DNA, the CDR3 is TGCAGTGCCATACAAGACGGGGAGCTGTTTTTT.

This clonotype showed up just a few times. The chain couples TRBV9 to TRBJ2-7, with D maybe TRBD2 (5 bases). The CDR3 has 15 amino acids. Trimming removed 0 bases at V and 5 bases at J, with 15 bases between. Germline CDR1 and CDR2: SGDLS and YYNGEE. The CDR3 bases are TGTGCCAGCAGCGTAGCTGGGAGTATCGTCGACGAGCAGTACTTC. As protein: CASSVAGSIVDEQYF.

The chain uses TRBV29-1 and TRBJ1-2; D gene uncertain. The V end was cut by 5 bases, the J end by 1 base, with 8 bases between. The CDR3 covers 12 residues. Germline V gives CDR1 SQVTM, CDR2 ANQGSEA. In DNA, the CDR3 is TGCAGCGTTTCTGAAAATAACTATGGCTACACCTTC. Translating it yields CSVSENNYGYTF.

The chain links TRBV7-2 to TRBJ2-7, with a tentative D call TRBD2 (6 bases). This CDR3 contains 14 residues. Germline values: CDR1 SGHTA, CDR2 FQGNSA. V was shortened by 6 bases and J by 4 bases, with 16 bases between the two germline ends. DNA for the CDR3: TGTGCCAGCAGTTTTGGTTTTGGGGGGTACGAGCAGTACTTC. Translated, it gives CASSFGFGGYEQYF.

Only a few counts were recorded for this clonotype. The junction differs from germline at one of its ends, possibly a read error. The J gene is TRBJ1-1, the V gene TRBV20-1; 8 nucleotides match TRBD1. Per the germline V gene, CDR1 is DFQATT and CDR2 is SNEGSKA (reference sequence). This CDR3 has 11 amino acids. CDR3 nucleotide sequence: TGTGGTTCAGGACAGGGCACTGAAGCTTTCTTT. This encodes CGSGQGTEAFF.

In its sample, this clonotype was seen a few times. The chain employs TRBV4-1 and TRBJ2-5; D is possibly TRBD1 or TRBD2 (5 bases each). CDR3 size: 15 residues. Germline CDR1 and CDR2: MGHRA and YSYEKL. Trimming took off 4 bases at V and 3 bases at J, with 15 bases between the two ends. The CDR3 reads CASSRDGTPKETQYF. CDR3 nucleotide sequence: TGCGCCAGCAGCCGAGATGGGACCCCCAAAGAGACCCAGTACTTC.

Note on this clonotype: A clone one base away is much larger, so this may be a read error. The CDR3 DNA follows: TGTGCCAGAAGTGCCGGTCTTAGGTACGAGCAGTACTTC. Translation: CARSAGLRYEQYF. V gene TRBV6-1 combines with J gene TRBJ2-7; D call uncertain. The CDR3 sequence is 13 residues long. Germline loops: CDR1 MNHNS, CDR2 SASEGT.

This clonotype has a handful of counts. The chain combines TRBV5-1 with TRBJ1-6; D gene unclear. Trimming took 0 bases from V and 11 from J, leaving 18 bases between them. The CDR3 consists of 16 residues. The germline V gene has CDR1 SGHRS and CDR2 YFSETQ. CDR3 region: CASSLDHELRAAPLHF. CDR3 nucleotides: TGCGCCAGCAGCTTGGATCACGAGTTAAGAGCGGCACCCCTCCACTTT. Using reference TRBV5-1 and TRBJ1-6 for the parts outside the CDR3, the full variable domain is KAGVTQTPRYLIKTRGQQVTLSCSPISGHRSVSWYQQTPGQGLQFLFEYFSETQRNKGNFPGRFSGRQFSNSRSEMNVSTLELGDSALYLCASSLDHELRAAPLHFGNGTRLTVT.

In its sample, this clonotype was seen a few times. This CDR3 reads CASSLSGQVFYEQYF. As DNA, the CDR3 is TGCGCCAGCAGCTTATCGGGACAGGTTTTCTACGAGCAGTACTTC. The chain is built from TRBV5-1 and TRBJ2-7; 8 bases line up with TRBD1. The junction had 7 bases not matched to a gene; V was cut back by 2 bases and J by 3 bases. Germline lookup yields CDR1 SGHRS and CDR2 YFSETQ. The CDR3 is made up of 15 amino acids.

This clonotype occurred a few times. The V call is TRBV10-3, the J call TRBJ2-3; 12 nucleotides line up with TRBD2. Germline-derived CDR1 and CDR2 are ENHRY and SYGVKD. CDR3 length: 18 amino acids. Trimming removed 3 bases from V and 0 bases from J; junction bases left unmatched: 7. CDR3: CAISERLAGATSTDTQYF. DNA of the CDR3: TGTGCCATCAGTGAACGACTAGCGGGGGCTACTAGCACAGATACGCAGTATTTT.

This clonotype was observed a few times. The chain is built from TRBV7-2 and TRBJ1-6, with no clear D. Deletions cut 8 bases from V and 3 bases from J, with 8 bases between. From germline, CDR1 is SGHTA and CDR2 FQGNSA. The CDR3 runs to 13 residues. CDR3 sequence reads: CASSPGYNSPLHF. Written as DNA, the CDR3 is TGTGCCAGCTCCCCAGGCTATAATTCACCCCTCCACTTT. Combining the CDR3 with reference TRBV7-2 and TRBJ1-6 gives the whole variable domain GAGVSQSPSNKVTEKGKDVELRCDPISGHTALYWYRQSLGQGLEFLIYFQGNSAPDKSGLPSDRFSAERTGGSVSTLTIQRTQQEDSAVYLCASSPGYNSPLHFGNGTRLTVT.